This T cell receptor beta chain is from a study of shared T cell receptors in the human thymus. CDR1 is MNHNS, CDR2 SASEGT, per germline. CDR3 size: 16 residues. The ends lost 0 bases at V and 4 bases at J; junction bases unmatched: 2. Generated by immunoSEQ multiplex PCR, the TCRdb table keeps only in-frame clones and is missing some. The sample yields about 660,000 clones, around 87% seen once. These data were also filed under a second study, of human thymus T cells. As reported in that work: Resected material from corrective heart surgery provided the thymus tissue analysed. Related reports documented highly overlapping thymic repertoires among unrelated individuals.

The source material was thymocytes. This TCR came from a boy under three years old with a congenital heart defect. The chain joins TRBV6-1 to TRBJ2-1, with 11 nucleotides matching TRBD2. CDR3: CASSEAIAGGYNEQFF. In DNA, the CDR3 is TGTGCCAGCAGTGAAGCGATAGCGGGAGGGTACAATGAGCAGTTCTTC.